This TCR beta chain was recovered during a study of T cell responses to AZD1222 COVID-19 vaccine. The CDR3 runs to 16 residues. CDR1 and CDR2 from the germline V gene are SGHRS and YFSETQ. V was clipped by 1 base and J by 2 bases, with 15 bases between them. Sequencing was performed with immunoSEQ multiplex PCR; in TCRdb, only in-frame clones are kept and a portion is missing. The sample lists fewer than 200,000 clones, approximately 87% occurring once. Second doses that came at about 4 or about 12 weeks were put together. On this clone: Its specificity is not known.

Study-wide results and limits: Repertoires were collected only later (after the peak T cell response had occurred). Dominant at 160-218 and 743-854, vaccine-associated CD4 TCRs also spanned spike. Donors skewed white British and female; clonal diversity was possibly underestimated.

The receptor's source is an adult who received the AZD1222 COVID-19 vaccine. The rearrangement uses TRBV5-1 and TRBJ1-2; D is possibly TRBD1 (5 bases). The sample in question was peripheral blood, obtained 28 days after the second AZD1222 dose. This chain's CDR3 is CASSLPPEGTNYGYTF. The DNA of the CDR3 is TGCGCCAGCAGCTTGCCCCCTGAGGGGACGAACTATGGCTACACCTTC.